A single TCR beta chain is shown here with its context. The antigen remains unidentified. This sample stems from a study of T cell repertoires in cytomegalovirus infection. Study summary: CMV infection together with matching HLA type was indicated by public TCR beta signatures.

The CDR3 spans 13 residues. The V end was cut by 0 bases, the J end by 3 bases, with 6 bases between. Per germline, CDR1 MNHNY and CDR2 SVGAGI (reference sequence). General study results and limits: The ex vivo response was dominated by HLA-C-restricted CMV-specific TCR beta clonotypes. CMV carriers having the relevant HLA were flagged by cumulative public TCR beta family frequency.

TCRdb reprocessed the reads via MiXCR and lists one record per CDR3 protein. The data contain some 230,000 distinct CDR3 sequences, roughly 23% of them singletons. The chain is built from TRBV6-6 and TRBJ2-7, with D unresolved. The sequence came from a human donor in good health (CMV status not recorded). Some clones in this sample may be carry-over from other donors' samples. The sample comprised CD8+ T cells from PBMCs. The CDR3 loop reads CASSYSEIYEQYF. The CDR3 DNA sequence: TGTGCCAGCAGTTACTCGGAGATCTACGAGCAGTACTTC.